The present entry profiles one T cell receptor beta chain with its context. Its target is unknown. TCRdb keeps only in-frame clones here, not all; method: immunoSEQ multiplex PCR. The sample yields hundreds of thousands of clones, roughly 98% seen once. The CDR3 extends over 16 amino acids. The germline V and J ends were trimmed by 0 bases and 0 bases, with 9 bases remaining between them. Per germline, CDR1 MGHRA and CDR2 YSYEKL. The source of the sample is a study of shared clonotypes between healthy human individuals. Naive CD8 isolation took CD45RO-negative cells positively selected for CCR7 and excluded terminally differentiated effector memory CD45RA+ cells. HIV-negative, healthy adults without recent acute infections or vaccinations were the donors. Broader study findings: Naive subsets tended to show greater estimated richness than memory subsets. In contrast to clonotypes shared by all four donors, non-shared clonotypes had lower generation probabilities. An effect of sequencing depth on clonotype sharing among donors was expected.

V and J are TRBV4-1 and TRBJ2-1; D might be TRBD2 (6 bases). The clonotype originates from a man aged 25-45 years in good health. Input material: naive CD8+ T cells sorted from blood. CDR3: CASSQEETSSYNEQFF. CDR3 bases: TGCGCCAGCAGCCAAGAAGAGACTAGCTCCTACAATGAGCAGTTCTTC.